The present TCR beta chain was sequenced within a study of cytomegalovirus exposure and HLA in healthy donors. Amplification used 60 Vbeta primers and 13 Jbeta primers. Generated by immunoSEQ multiplex PCR, the TCRdb table keeps only in-frame clones and is missing some. Seen here are almost 200,000 clones, approximately 85% observed once, and the top ten hold around 2.3%. CDR3 length: 15 amino acids. Germline trimming cut 0 bases from V and 2 bases from J; bases unmatched to any gene: 2. Looked up from germline, CDR1 is SGHRS and CDR2 is YFSETQ. The chain has TRBV5-1 and TRBJ1-5; the match to TRBD1 covers 7 bases. The sequenced sample was PBMCs. This clonotype originated in a woman aged 45-65 years in good health and CMV-seronegative. CDR3 amino acids: CASSLDGQGNQPQHF. CDR3 nucleotides: TGCGCCAGCAGCTTGGACGGACAGGGCAATCAGCCCCAGCATTTT.